Reported below is one T cell receptor (beta chain). Its specificity is unknown. The sample originates from a study of cytomegalovirus exposure and HLA in healthy donors. PCR primers comprised 60 Vbeta and 13 Jbeta primers. TCRdb's table, derived via immunoSEQ multiplex PCR, lists solely in-frame clones and lacks some. The table gives around 100,000 clones; the top ten clones make up 3% to 3.5% of it. V was shortened by 1 base and J by 5 bases, with 17 bases between the two germline ends. There are 16 residues in the CDR3. Per germline, CDR1 SGHTA and CDR2 FQGNSA. General study results and limits: Apart from CMV serostatus, no immune exposure information was available. In vitro experiments confirmed that three CMV-associated chains were specific for CMV antigens.

The specimen sequenced was PBMCs. J is TRBJ1-2 and V is TRBV7-2, with D tentatively TRBD1 (5 bases). This receptor was taken from a middle-aged man in good health and CMV-seronegative. The CDR3 sequence: CASSLGALGGGYGYTF. The CDR3, as DNA: TGTGCCAGCAGCTTAGGGGCCTTGGGGGGTGGATATGGCTACACCTTC.